This T cell receptor beta chain was recorded in a study of CD8 T cells in ankylosing spondylitis. Points from the study as a whole: Within ankylosing spondylitis blood, a TCR beta motif made up of roughly eight highly homologous variants appeared to be characteristic. Some motif variants were previously reported in reactive arthritis synovial fluid and blood. Disease-linked clones reportedly concentrated significantly in matched ankylosing spondylitis synovial fluid.

This clonotype is a singleton in its sample. Antigen specificity is unknown. The germline gene is not matched at one end of the junction; a read error may be the cause. This CDR3 has 13 amino acids. Germline V gene lookup returns CDR1 WNHNN and CDR2 SYGVQD (reference sequence). TCRdb itself ran the 5' RACE reads through MiXCR, one entry per CDR3 protein. The sample has hundreds of thousands of distinct CDR3 sequences, 9.5% to 15% seen once. The genes are TRBV10-1 and TRBJ2-5; the D gene is possibly TRBD1 (6 bases). Sample: blood, either unsorted or a sorted T cell fraction (not recorded which). The clonotype was recovered from a male donor with ankylosing spondylitis. The CDR3 here is CASNEDRFGTQYF. CDR3 DNA sequence: TGCGCCAGCAATGAGGACAGATTCGGGACCCAGTACTTC.